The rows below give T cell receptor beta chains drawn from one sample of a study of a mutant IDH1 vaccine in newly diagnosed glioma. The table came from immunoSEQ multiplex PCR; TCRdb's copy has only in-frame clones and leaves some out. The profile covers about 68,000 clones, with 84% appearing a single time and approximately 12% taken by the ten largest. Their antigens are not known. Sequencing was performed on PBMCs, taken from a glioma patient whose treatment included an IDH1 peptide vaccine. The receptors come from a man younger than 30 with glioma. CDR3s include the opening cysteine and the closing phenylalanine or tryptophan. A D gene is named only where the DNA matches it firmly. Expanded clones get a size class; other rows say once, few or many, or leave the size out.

DNA: TGTGCCAGCAGCTTATGGTCAGGAGGAATCAATGAAAAACTGTTTTTT
CDR3: CASSLWSGGINEKLFF
size: -
J: TRBJ1-4
V: TRBV7-2
D: -

DNA: TGCGCCAGCAGCTTCACAGACATGAACACTGAAGCTTTCTTT
CDR3: CASSFTDMNTEAFF
size: few
J: TRBJ1-1
V: TRBV5-1
D: -

DNA: TGTGCCAGCAGTTTAGAGAACCCGCCCAGGGAGCAGTACTTC
CDR3: CASSLENPPREQYF
size: once
J: TRBJ2-7
V: TRBV28
D: -

DNA: TGTGCCAGCAGCTCTAACAACCCTAGCGCCAGCTCCTACAATGAGCAGTTCTTC
CDR3: CASSSNNPSASSYNEQFF
size: medium-sized
J: TRBJ2-1
V: TRBV5-4
D: -

DNA: TGTGCCAGCAGCTCCGGACGGGAGAGGAGCTACACCTTC
CDR3: CASSSGRERSYTF
size: -
J: TRBJ1-2
V: TRBV5-4
D: -

DNA: TGCGCCAGCAGCTTGGCAGGGACAGGGCTGAACACTGAAGCTTTCTTT
CDR3: CASSLAGTGLNTEAFF
size: -
J: TRBJ1-1
V: TRBV5-1
D: TRBD1

DNA: TGTGCCAGCAGTGAGCTGGGACAGGGTGGCGGGGGGCCCTACAATGAGCAGTTCTTC
CDR3: CASSELGQGGGGPYNEQFF
size: few
J: TRBJ2-1
V: TRBV2
D: -

DNA: TGTGCCAGCAGCCTGAGCACAGTTCTCCGTGAAAAACTGTTTTTT
CDR3: CASSLSTVLREKLFF
size: -
J: TRBJ1-4
V: TRBV7-8
D: -

DNA: TGCGCCAGCAGCCGGGGGACAGGGGGAAGTCTTAACGGCTACACCTTC
CDR3: CASSRGTGGSLNGYTF
size: -
J: TRBJ1-2
V: TRBV5-1
D: TRBD1

DNA: TGCGCCAGCAGCCACCTGGCCGACTCTGGAAACACCATATATTTT
CDR3: CASSHLADSGNTIYF
size: -
J: TRBJ1-3
V: TRBV4-3
D: -

DNA: TGTGCCAGCAGCGCCCCCGAGGGCGGGAGTTCCGGCGAGCAGTACTTC
CDR3: CASSAPEGGSSGEQYF
size: -
J: TRBJ2-7
V: TRBV9
D: TRBD2

DNA: TGTGCCAGCAACCAGGGACAGGGGATGACCGGGGAGCTGTTTTTT
CDR3: CASNQGQGMTGELFF
size: -
J: TRBJ2-2
V: TRBV9
D: TRBD1

DNA: TGTGCCAGCAGCTCCCCCGCCATCAATCAGCCCCAGCATTTT
CDR3: CASSSPAINQPQHF
size: few
J: TRBJ1-5
V: TRBV5-6
D: -

DNA: TGTGCCAGCAGCAGACGGGGGTGGGAGTACGAGCAGTACTTC
CDR3: CASSRRGWEYEQYF
size: -
J: TRBJ2-7
V: TRBV13
D: -

DNA: TGTGCCAGCTCACCACTCAGGGGGAATGAGCAGTTCTTC
CDR3: CASSPLRGNEQFF
size: -
J: TRBJ2-1
V: TRBV18
D: TRBD1

DNA: TGCGCCAGCAGCCAAGAATGGATAACAGGGGGCACTGAAGCTTTCTTT
CDR3: CASSQEWITGGTEAFF
size: -
J: TRBJ1-1
V: TRBV4-3
D: TRBD1

DNA: TGTGCCAGCAGTGATGCCCTAGACAGATTTGCCTACGAGCAGTACTTC
CDR3: CASSDALDRFAYEQYF
size: -
J: TRBJ2-7
V: TRBV6-1
D: -

DNA: TGTGCCAGCTCAGGCAGGAGCTCCTACGAGCAGTACTTC
CDR3: CASSGRSSYEQYF
size: once
J: TRBJ2-7
V: TRBV18
D: -

DNA: TGTGCCAGCAGCCGACAGCCAGATTCACCCCTCCACTTT
CDR3: CASSRQPDSPLHF
size: -
J: TRBJ1-6
V: TRBV7-6
D: -

DNA: TGTGCCAGCAGTTCCCTCGAAGGAACCCACTATGGCTACACCTTC
CDR3: CASSSLEGTHYGYTF
size: -
J: TRBJ1-2
V: TRBV28
D: -

DNA: TGTGCCAGCAGAAGCGCCCCGACCCGCTTCTGGGATCAGCCCCAGCATTTT
CDR3: CASRSAPTRFWDQPQHF
size: -
J: TRBJ1-5
V: TRBV28
D: -

DNA: TGCAGCGCCGGAACGGGACTAGCGGGTCTAAGGCCTCACGAGCAGTACTTC
CDR3: CSAGTGLAGLRPHEQYF
size: -
J: TRBJ2-7
V: TRBV29-1
D: TRBD2

DNA: TGCGCCAGCAGCCAACAGGCCGGGACAGGGGAACCCTACAATGAGCAGTTCTTC
CDR3: CASSQQAGTGEPYNEQFF
size: -
J: TRBJ2-1
V: TRBV4-3
D: TRBD1

DNA: TGTGCCAGCAGGCCCGCCGGGCACACAGATACGCAGTATTTT
CDR3: CASRPAGHTDTQYF
size: -
J: TRBJ2-3
V: TRBV27
D: -

DNA: TGTGCCAGCAGCGTAGAGGCACGGAGGACTAGCACAGATACGCAGTATTTT
CDR3: CASSVEARRTSTDTQYF
size: -
J: TRBJ2-3
V: TRBV9
D: -

DNA: TGTGCCAGCATGGGGGGCCACTACGAGCAGTACTTC
CDR3: CASMGGHYEQYF
size: -
J: TRBJ2-7
V: TRBV2
D: -

DNA: TGTGCCAGCAGCTTAGATTCGGCCGGTGCGGGAGGGTACAATGAGCAGTTCTTC
CDR3: CASSLDSAGAGGYNEQFF
size: -
J: TRBJ2-1
V: TRBV11-2
D: TRBD2

DNA: TGTGCCAGCGGCGGACAGATCACCTACTATGGCTACACCTTC
CDR3: CASGGQITYYGYTF
size: -
J: TRBJ1-2
V: TRBV6-1
D: -

DNA: TGCGCCAGCAGCCTCCGAGGGGCAGGGGAAAAACTGTTTTTT
CDR3: CASSLRGAGEKLFF
size: -
J: TRBJ1-4
V: TRBV4-3
D: -

DNA: TGTGCCAGCAGCTTATGGTTGGGGCGAAATGAAAAACTGTTTTTT
CDR3: CASSLWLGRNEKLFF
size: once
J: TRBJ1-4
V: TRBV7-2
D: -

DNA: TGTGCCAGCAGCAAAACGGACAGGGGAGGGCAGCCCCAGCATTTT
CDR3: CASSKTDRGGQPQHF
size: few
J: TRBJ1-5
V: TRBV7-2
D: TRBD1

DNA: TGTGCCAGCAGGGACCGACTCCGCTTATCGAACACCGGGGAGCTGTTTTTT
CDR3: CASRDRLRLSNTGELFF
size: -
J: TRBJ2-2
V: TRBV28
D: -

DNA: TGTGCCAGCAGTTTGACGGCGAACACTGAAGCTTTCTTT
CDR3: CASSLTANTEAFF
size: -
J: TRBJ1-1
V: TRBV28
D: -

DNA: TGTGCCAGCACCTCAGGGGGCTCCAAACCAAAAAACATTCAGTACTTC
CDR3: CASTSGGSKPKNIQYF
size: -
J: TRBJ2-4
V: TRBV5-6
D: TRBD1

DNA: TGTGCCAGCAGCTTACTAGGACTAGCGGGATACTACAATGAGCAGTTCTTC
CDR3: CASSLLGLAGYYNEQFF
size: -
J: TRBJ2-1
V: TRBV13
D: TRBD2

DNA: TGCGCCAGCAGCTTCGGCGGCTCTGGGGCCAACGTCCTGACTTTC
CDR3: CASSFGGSGANVLTF
size: -
J: TRBJ2-6
V: TRBV5-1
D: -

DNA: TGTGCCACCAGCAGAGAGGGACCGAGAGCGGATAGCAATCAGCCCCAGCATTTT
CDR3: CATSREGPRADSNQPQHF
size: -
J: TRBJ1-5
V: TRBV15
D: -

DNA: TGTGCCAGGGACAGGGGGCAAGAGACCCAGTACTTC
CDR3: CARDRGQETQYF
size: few
J: TRBJ2-5
V: TRBV6-9
D: TRBD1

DNA: TGTGCCAGCAGCCACAGAGTTAAGCTTGATCAGCCCCAGCATTTT
CDR3: CASSHRVKLDQPQHF
size: -
J: TRBJ1-5
V: TRBV2
D: -

DNA: TGCGCCAGCAGCCAAGATTACGGCTACGAGCAGTACTTC
CDR3: CASSQDYGYEQYF
size: -
J: TRBJ2-7
V: TRBV4-3
D: -

DNA: TGTGCCAGTAGTATAGGGAGAAGTGTAGATGGCTACACCTTC
CDR3: CASSIGRSVDGYTF
size: -
J: TRBJ1-2
V: TRBV19
D: -

DNA: TGTGCCAGCAGTCCCGGGGGGGCCCTGAACACTGAAGCTTTCTTT
CDR3: CASSPGGALNTEAFF
size: -
J: TRBJ1-1
V: TRBV6-6
D: -

DNA: TGTGCCAGCACCCCTGTCAGCCGGAACACTGAAGCTTTCTTT
CDR3: CASTPVSRNTEAFF
size: -
J: TRBJ1-1
V: TRBV7-9
D: -

DNA: TGTGCCAGCAGCTTTACAGGTGAAAAACTGTTTTTT
CDR3: CASSFTGEKLFF
size: -
J: TRBJ1-4
V: TRBV11-2
D: -

DNA: TGTGCCAGCAAGAGGGAGCAGTTCTTC
CDR3: CASKREQFF
size: -
J: TRBJ2-1
V: TRBV6-5
D: -

DNA: TGTGCCAGCAGTCCCAGAAGTCAAGGTCAGCCCCAGCATTTT
CDR3: CASSPRSQGQPQHF
size: -
J: TRBJ1-5
V: TRBV28
D: -

DNA: TGTGCCAGCAGCTTGGAAGGACAAAGAGGTACTGAAGCTTTCTTT
CDR3: CASSLEGQRGTEAFF
size: -
J: TRBJ1-1
V: TRBV5-4
D: -

DNA: TGTGCCAGCAGTTCCCAGGGGGGTATGGTCCTCCACTTT
CDR3: CASSSQGGMVLHF
size: -
J: TRBJ1-6
V: TRBV6-6
D: TRBD1

DNA: TGTGCCACCAGCAGTGGGGACGGACCAAGCTGGCCCCAGCATTTT
CDR3: CATSSGDGPSWPQHF
size: -
J: TRBJ1-5
V: TRBV15
D: -

DNA: TGTGCCAGCTCACCCAAGGGGATCAACTATGGCTACACCTTC
CDR3: CASSPKGINYGYTF
size: once
J: TRBJ1-2
V: TRBV18
D: -

DNA: TGTGCCAGCAGCTTAGATGGAACCGAGCAAGAGACCCAGTACTTC
CDR3: CASSLDGTEQETQYF
size: -
J: TRBJ2-5
V: TRBV11-2
D: -

DNA: TGTGCCAGCTCACCACCTCAACGTGGGAAACTGTTTTTT
CDR3: CASSPPQRGKLFF
size: once
J: TRBJ1-4
V: TRBV18
D: -

DNA: TGTGCCAGCAGTTTTCGCACTAGCGGGAGGGACAATGAGCAGTTCTTC
CDR3: CASSFRTSGRDNEQFF
size: -
J: TRBJ2-1
V: TRBV28
D: TRBD2

DNA: TGTGCCAGCAGCGTAGCTGGCACCTCCTACGAGCAGTACTTC
CDR3: CASSVAGTSYEQYF
size: -
J: TRBJ2-7
V: TRBV9
D: -

DNA: TGTGCCTCCAGGGAGGGGCCCGTTAGCAATCAGCCCCAGCATTTT
CDR3: CASREGPVSNQPQHF
size: -
J: TRBJ1-5
V: TRBV2
D: -

DNA: TGTGCCAGCAGTGGCCACCCGGGACTCCTTCGCTCCTACGAGCAGTACTTC
CDR3: CASSGHPGLLRSYEQYF
size: -
J: TRBJ2-7
V: TRBV6-1
D: -